This T cell receptor beta chain was found in a study of CD8+ T cells in alopecia areata. About the study: Tofacitinib dosing lasted 6 to 18 months, which was then followed by 6 months off drug. Study-wide results and caveats: Relative to normal scalp, lesional scalp, especially alopecia totalis/universalis, showed higher clonality. Scalp samples also contribute reads from the resident alphabeta T cells found in normal skin.

RNA, once extracted, was reverse transcribed into cDNA for use as the sequencing template. Produced via immunoSEQ multiplex PCR; TCRdb's table is partial and in-frame only. The sample records 150,000 to 200,000 clones, about 63% being singletons. Germline V gene data show CDR1 as MNHEY and CDR2 as SVGAGI. This CDR3 region has 13 residues. V shed 4 bases and J 4 bases; nucleotides not matched to a gene: 3. Obtained from alopecia areata patients were lesional scalp punch biopsies along with peripheral blood. As to this clone: Its specificity is unknown.

The sequence was collected from a human donor with alopecia areata. The source material was CD4+ T cells sorted from blood, sampled at week 0. The rearrangement links TRBV6-5 to TRBJ1-2, with 7 bases identical to TRBD1. The CDR3, as DNA: TGTGCCAGCAGTTTAGGGGGCGGCTATGGCTACACCTTC. Protein product: CASSLGGGYGYTF.